A selection of T cell receptor beta chains follows, all from one sample in a study of T cell responses to AZD1222 COVID-19 vaccine. Profiled with immunoSEQ multiplex PCR; TCRdb holds only in-frame clones, not every one. There are about 180,000 clones in the sample; over 90% occur only once, and around 1.9% lies in the top ten. Sample: peripheral blood, taken 28 days after the second AZD1222 dose. These receptors all stem from an adult who received the AZD1222 COVID-19 vaccine. CDR3s include the opening cysteine and the closing phenylalanine or tryptophan. A D gene is named only where the DNA matches it firmly. A clone size is listed for some rows: how often the clone was seen (once, few, many), or a class if it is expanded.

v_gene	j_gene	abundance	d_gene	CDR3aa
TRBV28	TRBJ1-5	.	.	CASSFGSTLQGINQPQHF
TRBV3-1/TRBV3-2	TRBJ1-1	.	.	CASRLTASGSEAFF
TRBV4-3	TRBJ2-7	.	.	CASSQEERRTQPYEQYF
TRBV6-1	TRBJ1-1	.	.	CASSEAGTPNRAFF
TRBV27	TRBJ1-6	.	.	CASSFGGQSSYNSPLHF
TRBV29-1	TRBJ1-3	.	.	CSVSLGNTIYF
TRBV10-2	TRBJ1-5	.	TRBD1	CASRGQGRNQPQHF
TRBV3-1/TRBV3-2	TRBJ2-2	once	.	CASSQQRSQNTGELFF
TRBV2	TRBJ2-3	.	TRBD1	CASSERGPILGDTQYF
TRBV12-3/TRBV12-4	TRBJ1-6	few	.	CASSLGNSPLHF
TRBV18	TRBJ2-2	.	.	CASSPPALTGELFF
TRBV11-2	TRBJ1-1	.	.	CASTVGQNTEAFF
TRBV3-1/TRBV3-2	TRBJ2-3	.	TRBD2	CASSQGLASSTDTQYF
TRBV7-2	TRBJ2-7	.	TRBD1	CASRPLRGQVGEQYF
TRBV5-1	TRBJ1-1	.	TRBD1	CASSSGTGGTEAFF
TRBV5-6	TRBJ1-1	.	.	CASSRRGRVYQNTEAFF
TRBV7-8	TRBJ2-7	.	TRBD2	CASSSGGLPYEQYF
TRBV4-1	TRBJ2-1	.	.	CASSQVGFDEQFF
TRBV5-1	TRBJ1-3	.	.	CASSVQGSGNTIYF
TRBV7-9	TRBJ1-1	.	.	CASSTWTANTEAFF
TRBV19	TRBJ2-3	.	.	CASSLELGSTDTQYF
TRBV7-3	TRBJ1-3	.	TRBD1	CASSSARQGSGNTIYF
TRBV9	TRBJ2-7	.	TRBD2	CASSSGLAGVEEQYF
TRBV4-1	TRBJ1-2	.	.	CASSQEGRGGNYGYTF
TRBV19	TRBJ1-5	.	.	CASSISLAGNSNQPQHF
TRBV19	TRBJ1-1	.	TRBD1	CASGQALNTEAFF
TRBV30	TRBJ1-6	.	TRBD1	CAWSLGTGLSPLHF
TRBV7-6	TRBJ2-7	once	.	CAQYPRPTYEQYF
TRBV5-1	TRBJ1-4	.	.	CASCDRGAGEKLFF